The 25 T cell receptor beta chains presented below share a single source sample, sequenced in a study of blood T cell repertoires in COVID-19. TCRdb keeps only in-frame clones here, not all; method: immunoSEQ multiplex PCR. The sample yields around 300,000 clones, around 80% seen once. The sequenced sample was peripheral blood. Every receptor here comes from a young man with active or convalescent COVID-19.

J is TRBJ1-4 and V is TRBV3-1 (or the pseudogene TRBV3-2); D is perhaps TRBD1 (5 bases). The CDR3 contains 15 residues. CDR1 LGHDT and CDR2 YNNKEL come from the germline V gene (reference sequence). V gave up 1 base and J gave up 8 bases, with 14 bases separating them. CDR3 coding DNA: TGTGCCAGCAGCCAAGTCCTGGGACGGGAGGAAAAACTGTTTTTT. This codes for CASSQVLGREEKLFF.

The rearrangement joins TRBV5-6 to TRBJ1-3; unclear D gene. Trimming removed 2 bases at V and 2 bases at J, with 8 bases between. The V gene's germline CDR1 is SGHDT and CDR2 YYEEEE. The CDR3 spans 14 residues. The CDR3 is CASSFVQPGNTIYF. Here the CDR3 DNA reads TGTGCCAGCAGCTTCGTACAGCCTGGAAACACCATATATTTT.

The rearrangement joins TRBV25-1 to TRBJ2-1; TRBD2 agrees at 11 bases. Germline CDR1 and CDR2: MGHDK and SYGVNS. V shed 3 bases, J shed 3 bases, and the junction held 10 bases outside the gene matches. The length of the CDR3 is 18 residues. The CDR3 sequence is CASSDVQASGGYYNEQFF. The DNA for the CDR3 is TGTGCCAGCAGTGATGTGCAGGCTAGCGGGGGGTACTACAATGAGCAGTTCTTC.

The chain uses TRBV4-1 and TRBJ2-1, with D maybe TRBD2 (6 bases). This CDR3 is built from 17 residues. The V gene's germline CDR1 is MGHRA and CDR2 YSYEKL. The V end lost 4 bases, the J end lost 8 bases, and 24 bases lay between the germline ends. The DNA for the CDR3 is TGCGCCAGCAGCCGCTCCGGGCGGGAAGCAATATACGATGAGCAGTTCTTC. This translates into CASSRSGREAIYDEQFF.

This clone was picked up many times. The chain is built from TRBV28 and TRBJ2-7; weak D call: TRBD1 (5 bases). The CDR3 has 15 amino acids. In germline, CDR1 is MDHEN, CDR2 SYDVKM. V shed 2 bases and J shed 0 bases, with 11 bases lying between them. The DNA for the CDR3 is TGTGCCAGCAGTTTAAACGACAGAAACTCCTACGAGCAGTACTTC. Residues: CASSLNDRNSYEQYF.

This sequence joins TRBV5-6 and TRBJ1-2; D is undetermined. V was cut by 1 base and J by 7 bases, with 14 bases left in between. Germline V gene lookup returns CDR1 SGHDT and CDR2 YYEEEE. CDR3 length: 14 residues. The CDR3 loop reads CASSLSVRAAGYTF. The CDR3 region has the DNA TGTGCCAGCAGCTTGTCGGTCCGAGCGGCTGGCTACACCTTC.

This clone was seen more than once but under ten times. CDR3 nucleotide sequence: TGTGCCACCAGCATCGCCGGGACAAGGGGGAGCACTGAAGCTTTCTTT. Protein: CATSIAGTRGSTEAFF. The chain combines TRBV15 with TRBJ1-1, with D perhaps matching TRBD1 (6 bases). V lost 4 bases and J 4 bases, leaving 19 bases between the germline ends. Per the germline V gene, CDR1 is LNHNV and CDR2 is YYDKDF (reference sequence). The CDR3 has 16 residues.

J is TRBJ2-5 and V is TRBV7-9, with 9 positions matching TRBD1. V dropped 2 bases and J dropped 5; count of bases not matched to a gene: 6. The length of the CDR3 is 15 residues. Germline V CDR1 and CDR2: SEHNR, FQNEAQ (reference sequence). CDR3 coding DNA: TGTGCCAGCAGCTTACAGCCGGGACAGGGCGAGACCCAGTACTTC. It encodes CASSLQPGQGETQYF.

The DNA for the CDR3 is TGTGCCAGCAGCCAGGCCTTAAATTCACCCCTCCACTTT. This sequence encodes CASSQALNSPLHF. The chain uses TRBV3-1 (or the pseudogene TRBV3-2) and TRBJ1-6; D is ambiguous. The CDR3 is 13 residues long. Germline V gene sequence: CDR1 LGHDT, CDR2 YNNKEL (reference sequence). V was clipped by 3 bases and J by 7 bases, with 7 bases between them.

In its sample, this clone was seen once. V gene TRBV27 combines with J gene TRBJ2-5; possibly TRBD1 for D (5 bases). V was trimmed by 6 bases and J by 2 bases, leaving 10 bases between them. CDR1 MNHEY and CDR2 SMNVEV come from the germline V gene (reference sequence). The CDR3 consists of 13 residues. This CDR3 reads CASRRGRQETQYF. The DNA of the CDR3 is TGTGCCAGCAGAAGGGGTAGACAAGAGACCCAGTACTTC.

The gene calls are TRBV4-1 and TRBJ2-1; 10 positions match TRBD2. Germline CDR1 MGHRA, CDR2 YSYEKL. J gave up 3 bases and V 6 bases, and 8 bases lay outside the gene matches. CDR3 length: 16 amino acids. This chain's CDR3 is CASRPGLAEVYNEQFF. DNA of the CDR3: TGCGCCAGCAGACCCGGACTAGCGGAGGTCTACAATGAGCAGTTCTTC.

The chain joins TRBV30 to TRBJ1-5; D might be TRBD1 (6 bases). V lost 1 base and J lost 6, with 10 bases in between. Looked up from germline, CDR1 is GTSNPN and CDR2 is SVGIG (reference sequence). The CDR3 runs 13 residues. CDR3 nucleotides: TGTGCCTGGAGTGAGTCAGGGGCTCAGCCCCAGCATTTT. As protein: CAWSESGAQPQHF.

This chain links TRBV27 with TRBJ1-5; D remains ambiguous. CDR1 and CDR2 (germline): MNHEY, SMNVEV (reference sequence). The CDR3 is 14 residues long. V was clipped by 2 bases and J by 3 bases, with 8 bases between them. The CDR3 reads CASSLARPNQPQHF. CDR3 DNA sequence: TGTGCCAGCAGTTTAGCCAGGCCCAATCAGCCCCAGCATTTT.

This chain joins TRBV21-1 and TRBJ2-7; TRBD2, the D gene given by the table, was not confirmed from the DNA. TRBV21-1 is reported as a pseudogene. The CDR3 is 18 residues long. CDR3 in amino acids: CASSKAGTSGTSSYEQYF. CDR3 coding DNA: TGTGCCAGCAGCAAGGCCGGGACTAGCGGGACGTCCTCCTACGAGCAGTACTTC.

As concerns this clone: This same CDR3 is encoded by further DNA sequences in the sample. This sequence joins TRBV6-6 and TRBJ1-1; D is perhaps TRBD1 (5 bases). CDR3 size: 14 residues. Per the germline V gene, CDR1 is MNHNY and CDR2 is SVGAGI (reference sequence). Trimming shortened V by 2 bases and J by 1 base, and 8 bases separated the two germline ends. As DNA, the CDR3 is TGTGCCAGCAGTTACCCGGGGGGGAACACTGAAGCTTTCTTT. Translated: CASSYPGGNTEAFF.

The chain joins TRBV4-1 to TRBJ2-1; D possibly corresponds to TRBD2 (5 bases). Between the trimmed V and J ends, which lost 2 bases and 5 bases, there was a span of 16 bases. This CDR3 has 16 amino acids. The germline V gene has CDR1 MGHRA and CDR2 YSYEKL. In DNA form, the CDR3 reads TGCGCCAGCAGCCAAAGGGCGGGCCCCCCGAACAATGAGCAGTTCTTC. Translating gives CASSQRAGPPNNEQFF.

The rearrangement uses TRBV7-9 and TRBJ1-2, with a tentative D call TRBD1 (5 bases). Germline V gene lookup returns CDR1 SEHNR and CDR2 FQNEAQ (reference sequence). CDR3 length equals 16 residues. The V end lost 1 base, the J end lost 9 bases, and 21 bases lay between the germline ends. This CDR3 reads CASSLVFGGKGNRYTF. The CDR3 nucleotides read TGTGCCAGCAGCTTAGTGTTTGGGGGGAAGGGGAATCGCTACACCTTC.

The chain carries TRBV7-8 and TRBJ1-2; 9 bases align to TRBD1. After removal of 1 base from V and 8 bases from J, the junction contained 5 bases not matched to a gene. The germline CDR1 and CDR2 sequences are SGHVS and FQNEAQ. The CDR3 runs to 14 residues. The CDR3 sequence: CASSLEGTGRGYTF. DNA of the CDR3: TGTGCCAGCAGCTTAGAGGGGACAGGGAGAGGCTACACCTTC.

The V call is TRBV5-8, the J call TRBJ1-1; no clear D gene. From germline, CDR1 is SGHTS and CDR2 YDEGEE. The CDR3 is made up of 15 amino acids. Trimming left V 4 bases short and J 3 bases short, with 16 bases between. This CDR3 reads CASSPGKGVDTEAFF. The CDR3 bases are TGTGCCAGCAGCCCCGGGAAAGGTGTTGACACTGAAGCTTTCTTT.

This chain joins TRBV10-2 and TRBJ2-1; D may be TRBD2 (6 bases). V dropped 7 bases and J dropped 7 bases, with 17 bases sitting between them. Germline CDR1 is WSHSY and CDR2 is SAAADI. This CDR3 comprises 14 residues. The CDR3 DNA reads as TGCGCCAGCAACGCGGGGAGCCGGGGGAATGAGCAGTTCTTC. It codes for CASNAGSRGNEQFF.

The chain recombines TRBV21-1 with TRBJ2-3; the table gives TRBD1 as D, unverified against the DNA. TRBV21-1 counts as a pseudogene. The CDR3 runs to 15 residues. CDR3 sequence reads: CASSTGQTRTDTQYF. The CDR3, as DNA: TGTGCCAGCAGCACGGGACAGACCCGCACAGATACGCAGTATTTT.

This clone was detected a few times. The J gene is TRBJ2-1, the V gene TRBV7-9; 7 bases map to TRBD2. The germline gives CDR1 SEHNR, CDR2 FQNEAQ (reference sequence). The CDR3 is made up of 14 amino acids. Trimming cost V 5 bases and J 9 bases; bases outside gene matches: 10. CDR3 DNA: TGTGCCAGCAGCACTTGGGACTATGGCACTGAGCAGTTCTTC. Residues: CASSTWDYGTEQFF.

This chain links TRBV19 with TRBJ2-3; TRBD2 matches at 11 bases. With 6 bases clipped from V and 2 bases from J, the junction kept 4 bases outside the gene matches. This CDR3 spans 15 amino acids. Germline V gene sequence: CDR1 LNHDA, CDR2 SQIVND (reference sequence). The CDR3: CASRPLAGATDTQYF. Written as DNA, the CDR3 is TGTGCCAGTAGGCCACTAGCGGGGGCCACAGATACGCAGTATTTT. Supplemented by reference TRBV19 and TRBJ2-3, the full variable domain reads DGGITQSPKYLFRKEGQNVTLSCEQNLNHDAMYWYRQDPGQGLRLIYYSQIVNDFQKGDIAEGYSVSREKKESFPLTVTSAQKNPTAFYLCASRPLAGATDTQYFGPGTRLTVL.

The chain links TRBV6-5 to TRBJ1-6, with 7 bases aligning to TRBD1. The CDR3 runs to 13 residues. In germline, CDR1 is MNHEY, CDR2 SVGAGI. V dropped 8 bases and J dropped 7; count of bases not matched to a gene: 5. The CDR3 reads CASRGQENSPLHF. In DNA, the CDR3 is TGTGCCAGCCGAGGACAGGAGAATTCACCCCTCCACTTT.

The chain is built from TRBV19 and TRBJ1-2, with a weak D call TRBD1 (5 bases). V shed 4 bases and J shed 1 base, with 13 bases lying between them. The CDR3 is 15 amino acids. From germline, CDR1 is LNHDA and CDR2 SQIVND (reference sequence). The chain's CDR3 is CASSTGTGGNYGYTF. The CDR3 coding sequence is TGTGCCAGTAGTACGGGAACGGGGGGTAACTATGGCTACACCTTC.